This T cell receptor (beta chain) was sequenced in a study of OX40 agonist ivuxolimab in advanced cancers. About the research overall: Intravenous ivuxolimab was administered to patients every 2 weeks at 0.01 to 10 mg/kg. The dose-escalation group included hepatocellular carcinoma, melanoma, renal cell carcinoma and head and neck cancer. General study findings and limits: At 0.1 to 3.0 mg/kg and by week 6, CD4+ and CD8+ T cells in the blood had expanded clonally. The mean number of expanded clones was higher in CD8+ T cells than in CD4+.

Remarks on this clone: The antigen remains unidentified.

The CDR3 sequence is 16 residues long. V dropped 0 bases and J dropped 2 bases, with 12 bases sitting between them. Germline V gene sequence: CDR1 LGHNA, CDR2 YSLEER. Method: immunoSEQ multiplex PCR; TCRdb's copy keeps in-frame clones and lacks some. The table includes over 20,000 clones, around 85% detected once. The sample in question was CD4+ or CD8+ T cells sorted from blood, obtained in a trial of the OX40 agonist ivuxolimab. V and J are TRBV4-3 and TRBJ2-3; TRBD1 is a possible D gene (6 bases). This TCR came from an adult with an advanced solid tumor such as melanoma, head and neck, liver or kidney cancer. The CDR3 DNA is TGCGCCAGCAGCCAAGATCGTACAGGGTTCACAGATACGCAGTATTTT. Its translation is CASSQDRTGFTDTQYF.